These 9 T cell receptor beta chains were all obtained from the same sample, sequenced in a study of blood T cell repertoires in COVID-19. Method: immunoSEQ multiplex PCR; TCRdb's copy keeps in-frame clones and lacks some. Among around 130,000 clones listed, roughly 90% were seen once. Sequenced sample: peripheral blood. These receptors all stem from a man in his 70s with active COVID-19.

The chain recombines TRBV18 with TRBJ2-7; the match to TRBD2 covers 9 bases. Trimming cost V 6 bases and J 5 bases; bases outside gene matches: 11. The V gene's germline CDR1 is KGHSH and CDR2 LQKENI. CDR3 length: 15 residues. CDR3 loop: CASSPEISGRNEQYF. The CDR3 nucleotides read TGTGCCAGCTCCCCGGAGATTAGCGGGAGAAACGAGCAGTACTTC.

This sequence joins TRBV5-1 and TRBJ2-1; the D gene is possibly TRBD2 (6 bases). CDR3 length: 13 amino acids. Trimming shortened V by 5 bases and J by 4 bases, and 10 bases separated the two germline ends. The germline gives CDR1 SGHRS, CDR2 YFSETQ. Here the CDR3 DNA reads TGCGCCAGCAGACGACGGGAGTACAATGAGCAGTTCTTC. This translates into CASRRREYNEQFF.

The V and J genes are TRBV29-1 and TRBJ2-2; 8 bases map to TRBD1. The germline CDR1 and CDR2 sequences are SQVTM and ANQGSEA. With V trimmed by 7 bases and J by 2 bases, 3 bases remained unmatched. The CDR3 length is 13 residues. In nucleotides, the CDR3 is TGCAGCGCGGCAGGGGGCAACACCGGGGAGCTGTTTTTT. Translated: CSAAGGNTGELFF.

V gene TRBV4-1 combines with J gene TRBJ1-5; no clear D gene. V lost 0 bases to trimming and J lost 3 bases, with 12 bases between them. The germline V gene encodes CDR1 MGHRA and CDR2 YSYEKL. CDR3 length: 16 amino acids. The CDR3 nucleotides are TGCGCCAGCAGCCAAGAGGGAGGGAGATACAATCAGCCCCAGCATTTT. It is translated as CASSQEGGRYNQPQHF.

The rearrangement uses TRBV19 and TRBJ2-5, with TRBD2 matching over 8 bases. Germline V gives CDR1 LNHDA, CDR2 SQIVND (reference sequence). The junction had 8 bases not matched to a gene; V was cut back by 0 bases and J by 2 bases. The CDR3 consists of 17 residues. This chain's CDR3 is CASSIEGSGTEQETQYF. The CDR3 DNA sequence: TGTGCCAGTAGTATAGAGGGTAGCGGGACCGAACAAGAGACCCAGTACTTC.

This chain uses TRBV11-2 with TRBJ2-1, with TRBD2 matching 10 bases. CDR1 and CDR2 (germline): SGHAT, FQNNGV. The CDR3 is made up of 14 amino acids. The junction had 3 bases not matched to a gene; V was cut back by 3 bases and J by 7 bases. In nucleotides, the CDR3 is TGTGCCAGCAGCTTGTGGACTAGCGGAAATGAGCAGTTCTTC. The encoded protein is CASSLWTSGNEQFF.

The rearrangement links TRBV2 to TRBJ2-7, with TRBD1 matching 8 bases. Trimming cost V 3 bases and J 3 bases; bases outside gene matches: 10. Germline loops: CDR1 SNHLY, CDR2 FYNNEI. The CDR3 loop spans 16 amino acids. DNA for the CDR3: TGTGCCAGCAGTGAGTTTCCCGGGACAGGAGGCTACGAGCAGTACTTC. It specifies CASSEFPGTGGYEQYF.

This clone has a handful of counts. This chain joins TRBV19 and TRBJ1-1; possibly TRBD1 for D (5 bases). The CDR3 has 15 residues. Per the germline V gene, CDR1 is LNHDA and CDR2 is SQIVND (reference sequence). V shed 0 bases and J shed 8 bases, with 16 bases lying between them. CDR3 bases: TGTGCCAGTAGTATAGATCCCTCCCCGACAGCCGAAGCTTTCTTT. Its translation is CASSIDPSPTAEAFF.

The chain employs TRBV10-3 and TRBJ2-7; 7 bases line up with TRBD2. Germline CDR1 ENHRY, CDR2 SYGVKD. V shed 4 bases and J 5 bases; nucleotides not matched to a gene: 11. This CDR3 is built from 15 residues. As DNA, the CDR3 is TGTGCCATCAGTGCCCTCACGGGGGGAGCGGACGAGCAGTACTTC. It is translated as CAISALTGGADEQYF.